This T cell receptor beta chain was documented in a study of cytomegalovirus exposure and HLA in healthy donors. Sequenced by immunoSEQ multiplex PCR; TCRdb stores in-frame clones only, minus some. The sample has about 140,000 clones, approximately 90% seen once. Germline V gene data show CDR1 as SGHRS and CDR2 as YFSETQ. Trimming left V 5 bases short and J 4 bases short, with 18 bases between. The CDR3 has 15 amino acids. Sequencing was carried out using PBMCs. V is TRBV5-1 and J is TRBJ1-1; D possibly corresponds to TRBD1 (5 bases). The TCR sequence derives from a man between 18 and 35 years old in good health and CMV-seropositive. DNA of the CDR3: TGCGCCAGCAGGAACCCCGGGACGGGGGGCACTGAAGCTTTCTTT. As protein: CASRNPGTGGTEAFF.